One sample yielded the 28 T cell receptor beta chains listed below, sequenced in a study of cytomegalovirus exposure and HLA in healthy donors. Amplification used 60 Vbeta primers and 13 Jbeta primers. This table comes from immunoSEQ multiplex PCR, and its TCRdb copy is limited to in-frame clones, with some not included. Here the sample spans under 150,000 clones, roughly 71% being singletons. The specimen was PBMCs. Receptors originate from a man aged 18 to 30 in good health and CMV-seropositive.

The J gene is TRBJ2-3, the V gene TRBV5-4; TRBD2 matches at 8 bases. Trimming removed 4 bases from V and 2 bases from J; junction bases left unmatched: 6. The CDR3 runs to 15 residues. Looked up from germline, CDR1 is SGHNT and CDR2 is YYREEE (reference sequence). The CDR3 nucleotides are TGTGCCAGCAGCCGGGGGGGAGCGGTCACAGATACGCAGTATTTT. Its translation is CASSRGGAVTDTQYF. The variable domain in full, with the rest retrieved from reference TRBV5-4 and TRBJ2-3, is ETGVTQSPTHLIKTRGQQVTLRCSSQSGHNTVSWYQQALGQGPQFIFQYYREEENGRGNFPPRFSGLQFPNYSSELNVNALELDDSALYLCASSRGGAVTDTQYFGPGTRLTVL.

This rearrangement joins TRBV5-1 to TRBJ2-5; tentatively, D is TRBD2 (6 bases). The CDR3 has 13 amino acids. V dropped 0 bases and J dropped 9 bases, with 12 bases sitting between them. Per germline, CDR1 SGHRS and CDR2 YFSETQ. CDR3 sequence reads: CASSLDAGWAQYF. The CDR3 bases are TGCGCCAGCAGCTTGGATGCGGGGTGGGCCCAGTACTTC.

The chain is built from TRBV5-4 and TRBJ1-1; D possibly corresponds to TRBD1 (5 bases). CDR1 is SGHNT, CDR2 YYREEE, per germline (reference sequence). This CDR3 is 14 amino acids long. Deletions cut 6 bases from V and 5 bases from J, with 17 bases between. The CDR3 reads CASTKGQGETEAFF. The CDR3 DNA reads as TGTGCCAGCACCAAAGGGCAGGGCGAGACTGAAGCTTTCTTT.

The rearrangement joins TRBV7-7 to TRBJ2-2; 9 positions agree with TRBD1. V lost 6 bases, J lost 6 bases, and 8 bases stayed unmatched. The CDR3 spans 15 residues. Germline-derived CDR1 and CDR2 are SSHAT and FNYEAQ (reference sequence). CDR3 protein: CASRTGQGESGELFF. The CDR3 nucleotides read TGTGCCAGCAGAACGGGACAGGGTGAATCCGGGGAGCTGTTTTTT.

This clone was detected a few times. V and J are TRBV5-4 and TRBJ1-4, with 7 positions matching TRBD1. This CDR3 region has 15 residues. V trimming: 4 bases; J trimming: 3 bases; junction bases outside the gene matches: 6. CDR1 is SGHNT, CDR2 YYREEE, per germline (reference sequence). CDR3 nucleotide sequence: TGTGCCAGCAGCAACAGGGGACTTGCTAATGAAAAACTGTTTTTT. Translated, it gives CASSNRGLANEKLFF.

The chain recombines TRBV19 with TRBJ1-2; tentatively, D is TRBD1 (5 bases). Per germline, CDR1 LNHDA and CDR2 SQIVND (reference sequence). This CDR3 spans 13 amino acids. The V end was cut by 6 bases, the J end by 8 bases, with 16 bases between. The CDR3 protein is CASSRGHPGGYTF. The CDR3, as DNA: TGTGCCAGTAGCCGAGGACATCCCGGGGGCTACACCTTC.

The V and J genes are TRBV2 and TRBJ2-7; 7 nucleotides agree with TRBD1. With 7 bases clipped from V and 4 bases from J, the junction kept 10 bases outside the gene matches. CDR3 length: 14 residues. Per the germline V gene, CDR1 is SNHLY and CDR2 is FYNNEI. The CDR3 DNA sequence: TGTGCCAGCACGTATCCGACAGGGAGATACGAGCAGTACTTC. Translation: CASTYPTGRYEQYF. Based on the CDR3 plus reference TRBV2 and TRBJ2-7, the full variable domain is EPEVTQTPSHQVTQMGQEVILRCVPISNHLYFYWYRQILGQKVEFLVSFYNNEISEKSEIFDDQFSVERPDGSNFTLKIRSTKLEDSAMYFCASTYPTGRYEQYFGPGTRLTVT.

The CDR3 coding sequence is TGTGCCAGCTCACGCGGACAGCTAAACACTGAAGCTTTCTTT. Protein: CASSRGQLNTEAFF. V usage is TRBV18 and J usage is TRBJ1-1; D is possibly TRBD1 (6 bases). V lost 4 bases and J 2 bases, leaving 11 bases between the germline ends. The V gene's germline CDR1 is KGHSH and CDR2 LQKENI. This CDR3 is built from 14 residues.

This chain connects TRBV27 to TRBJ2-5; tentatively, D is TRBD2 (6 bases). This CDR3 has 15 amino acids. Germline CDR1 is MNHEY and CDR2 is SMNVEV (reference sequence). V gave up 0 bases and J gave up 0 bases, with 8 bases separating them. The CDR3 reads CASSLSEGYQETQYF. The CDR3, as DNA: TGTGCCAGCAGTTTATCGGAGGGGTACCAAGAGACCCAGTACTTC.

V and J are TRBV5-1 and TRBJ2-3; perhaps TRBD2 as D (7 bases). Deletions cut 4 bases from V and 4 bases from J, with 25 bases between. CDR1 and CDR2 (germline): SGHRS, YFSETQ. The CDR3 runs to 18 residues. The CDR3 spells CASSIPEGRGGVSDTQYF. CDR3 nucleotides: TGCGCCAGCAGCATCCCCGAGGGTAGGGGGGGCGTCTCAGATACGCAGTATTTT.

The V and J genes are TRBV18 and TRBJ1-4; D is uncertain. There are 13 residues in the CDR3. CDR1 and CDR2 (germline): KGHSH, LQKENI. V lost 3 bases to trimming and J lost 4 bases, with 6 bases between them. CDR3 DNA: TGTGCCAGCTCACCTGGAGTTAATGAAAAACTGTTTTTT. It yields the protein CASSPGVNEKLFF.

Only a few counts were recorded for this clone. The chain is built from TRBV9 and TRBJ1-1; TRBD1 agrees at 8 bases. Germline V gene sequence: CDR1 SGDLS, CDR2 YYNGEE. This CDR3 region has 15 residues. V lost 0 bases to trimming and J lost 3 bases; unmatched junction nucleotides: 4. For the CDR3, the DNA is TGTGCCAGCAGCGTAGCCCAGGGGGCGGACACTGAAGCTTTCTTT. Translating gives CASSVAQGADTEAFF.

Here the CDR3 reads CASSETTGGNTQYF. The DNA for the CDR3 is TGTGCCAGCAGTGAAACGACAGGGGGCAATACGCAGTATTTT. The J gene is TRBJ2-3, the V gene TRBV28, with 10 bases that match TRBD1. V lost 5 bases, J lost 7 bases, and 6 bases stayed unmatched. CDR1 and CDR2 from the germline V gene are MDHEN and SYDVKM. The CDR3 covers 14 residues.

This chain connects TRBV5-1 to TRBJ1-3; perhaps TRBD1 as D (6 bases). CDR1 and CDR2 from the germline V gene are SGHRS and YFSETQ. V was shortened by 3 bases and J by 4 bases, with 26 bases between the two germline ends. The CDR3 is 19 amino acids. CDR3 residues: CASSWTRSGADAPGNTIYF. The CDR3 DNA sequence: TGCGCCAGCAGCTGGACCCGATCAGGGGCCGACGCCCCCGGAAACACCATATATTTT.

This chain connects TRBV28 to TRBJ1-1; D is unclear. The CDR3 loop spans 12 amino acids. The V and J ends lost 7 bases and 3 bases respectively, with 9 bases between them. From germline, CDR1 is MDHEN and CDR2 SYDVKM. CDR3 coding DNA: TGTGCCAGCAAAAAGCCGGACACTGAAGCTTTCTTT. It yields the protein CASKKPDTEAFF.

The rearrangement links TRBV6-6 to TRBJ1-6; 8 positions match TRBD1. CDR1 MNHNY and CDR2 SVGAGI come from the germline V gene (reference sequence). The junction had 8 bases not matched to a gene; V was cut back by 6 bases and J by 4 bases. The CDR3 runs to 16 residues. The CDR3 DNA sequence: TGTGCCAGCAGCACCCCAGGGGGCGTATATAATTCACCCCTCCACTTT. Translated, it gives CASSTPGGVYNSPLHF.

Only a few counts were recorded for this clone. V usage is TRBV7-9 and J usage is TRBJ2-1; 9 nucleotides align to TRBD2. The CDR3 runs 15 residues. From germline, CDR1 is SEHNR and CDR2 FQNEAQ (reference sequence). With V trimmed by 7 bases and J by 4 bases, 8 bases remained unmatched. The DNA for the CDR3 is TGTGCCAGCACCACAAGCGGGGGGACGTACAATGAGCAGTTCTTC. As protein: CASTTSGGTYNEQFF.

The V call is TRBV10-3, the J call TRBJ1-1, with D possibly TRBD1 on 6 matching bases. The length of the CDR3 is 13 residues. Trimming left V 4 bases short and J 1 base short, with 7 bases between. Germline CDR1 and CDR2: ENHRY and SYGVKD. The CDR3 reads CAISGTANTEAFF. In DNA form, the CDR3 reads TGTGCCATCAGTGGGACAGCGAACACTGAAGCTTTCTTT.

This clone was seen a few times. The V gene is TRBV15, the J gene TRBJ2-5, with TRBD1 matching over 9 bases. With 5 bases clipped from V and 4 bases from J, the junction kept 11 bases outside the gene matches. Germline-derived CDR1 and CDR2 are LNHNV and YYDKDF (reference sequence). The CDR3 covers 16 residues. The CDR3 here is CATSHRDRAMRETQYF. CDR3 DNA sequence: TGTGCCACCAGCCACCGGGACAGGGCGATGAGAGAGACCCAGTACTTC.

The rearrangement uses TRBV27 and TRBJ1-4, with D uncertain. CDR1 and CDR2 (germline): MNHEY, SMNVEV (reference sequence). Between the trimmed V and J ends, which lost 3 bases and 8 bases, there was a span of 16 bases. This CDR3 has 15 amino acids. The chain's CDR3 is CASSFSTSAGEKLFF. CDR3 DNA sequence: TGTGCCAGCAGTTTTTCGACGTCAGCGGGAGAAAAACTGTTTTTT.

The CDR3 reads CASTTSPSYEQYF. DNA of the CDR3: TGTGCCAGCACCACTTCCCCCTCTTACGAGCAGTACTTC. The V call is TRBV28, the J call TRBJ2-7; D call uncertain. Trimming removed 7 bases from V and 4 bases from J, with 14 bases in between. This CDR3 is built from 13 residues. Per germline, CDR1 MDHEN and CDR2 SYDVKM.

The rearrangement uses TRBV7-9 and TRBJ2-5, with D perhaps TRBD2 (8 bases). Trimming cost V 5 bases and J 5 bases, with 24 bases left between them. This CDR3 has 17 amino acids. Germline V gene sequence: CDR1 SEHNR, CDR2 FQNEAQ (reference sequence). CDR3 loop: CASSPPGGTSDGETQYF. The CDR3, as DNA: TGTGCCAGCAGCCCGCCAGGGGGGACTAGTGATGGGGAGACCCAGTACTTC.

This clone has only a few counts. This CDR3 is CASSESRTGRYGYTF. CDR3 DNA sequence: TGCGCCAGCAGTGAGAGCCGGACAGGGCGGTATGGCTACACCTTC. The chain combines TRBV10-1 with TRBJ1-2; 8 bases match TRBD1. V lost 2 bases, J lost 5 bases, and 7 bases stayed unmatched. CDR1 and CDR2 (germline): WNHNN, SYGVQD (reference sequence). The CDR3 has 15 amino acids.

This clone was seen more than once but under ten times. The rearrangement links TRBV2 to TRBJ1-1; D uncertain. Per the germline V gene, CDR1 is SNHLY and CDR2 is FYNNEI. Trimming took off 7 bases at V and 0 bases at J, with 18 bases between the two ends. This CDR3 contains 16 residues. In DNA form, the CDR3 reads TGTGCCAGCATCCTCACGCGGCCCCACCTGAACACTGAAGCTTTCTTT. Residues: CASILTRPHLNTEAFF.

The J gene is TRBJ1-1, the V gene TRBV6-6, with a weak D call TRBD1 (5 bases). The CDR3 runs to 13 residues. Germline values: CDR1 MNHNY, CDR2 SVGAGI (reference sequence). The V and J ends lost 8 bases and 5 bases respectively, with 15 bases between them. CDR3 sequence (DNA): TGTGCCAGCGGGGGTGAGGGGAGGACTGAAGCTTTCTTT. This sequence encodes CASGGEGRTEAFF.

The chain uses TRBV28 and TRBJ1-1, with unresolved D. Trimming cost V 5 bases and J 8 bases, with 12 bases left between them. The CDR3 length is 12 residues. Per the germline V gene, CDR1 is MDHEN and CDR2 is SYDVKM. The CDR3 reads CASSQRIAEAFF. The CDR3 coding sequence is TGTGCCAGCAGTCAGAGGATTGCAGAAGCTTTCTTT.

The chain employs TRBV11-2 and TRBJ2-3; the D is unclear. The CDR3 is 13 residues long. Trimming pared 3 bases from V and 8 bases from J, leaving 12 bases between. The V gene's germline CDR1 is SGHAT and CDR2 FQNNGV. The CDR3 region is CASSFVARGTQYF. The CDR3 DNA follows: TGTGCCAGCAGCTTTGTCGCCAGAGGTACGCAGTATTTT. Together with reference TRBV11-2 and TRBJ2-3, the CDR3 gives the full variable domain: EAGVAQSPRYKIIEKRQSVAFWCNPISGHATLYWYQQILGQGPKLLIQFQNNGVVDDSQLPKDRFSAERLKGVDSTLKIQPAKLEDSAVYLCASSFVARGTQYFGPGTRLTVL.

The gene calls are TRBV7-5 and TRBJ2-7; TRBD2, the table's D call, lacks a check against the DNA. TRBV7-5 is annotated as a pseudogene. The length of the CDR3 is 17 residues. The CDR3 here is CVRSPTNRVVVSYEQYF. CDR3 DNA sequence: TGTGTCAGAAGCCCAACTAATCGTGTGGTCGTTAGTTACGAGCAGTACTTC.